This TCR beta chain is drawn from a study of T cells in Graves' hyperthyroidism and ophthalmopathy. Overall study: Before any treatment, at initial diagnosis, peripheral blood was collected.

CDR3 length: 15 residues. From germline, CDR1 is SGHAT and CDR2 FQNNGV. V was shortened by 1 base and J by 3 bases, with 13 bases between the two germline ends. This clonotype was observed at least ten times. Its antigen is undetermined. Those patients with uncontrolled infection, other autoimmune disease, pregnancy or lactation were excluded. Findings and caveats of the study: In simple terms, a model built on 13 V-J features told ophthalmopathy apart from stable hyperthyroidism.

Amplification of TCR beta CDR3 regions was performed using RNA transcripts as template. During a first-round RT-PCR of the TCR CDR3, the HTBI primer set was used. MiXCR, applied by TCRdb to the multiplex PCR reads, yields one record per CDR3 protein. The table has about 380,000 distinct CDR3 sequences, roughly 18% seen once; the top ten hold 35% to 50%. The sequenced sample was blood. The TCR comes from a man between 18 and 29 years old with Graves' ophthalmopathy. The chain combines TRBV11-2 with TRBJ2-7, with a tentative D call TRBD2 (6 bases). The DNA for the CDR3 is TGTGCCAGCAGCTTAGTAGTAGCGGCGGTCTACGAGCAGTACTTC. Amino acid sequence: CASSLVVAAVYEQYF.